The 12 T cell receptor beta chains given below trace back to one sample, sequenced in a study of blood T cell repertoires in COVID-19 (dated by TCRdb to about 2020). Preparation of the library involved the immunoSEQ multiplex PCR assay. What TCRdb holds here is the immuneACCESS table cut down to in-frame rearrangements. Part of the clones is not present; checked against another copy, under half of the missing clones reflect an unresolved V gene, and the others are unexplained. The table for this sample lists over 70,000 clones; around 88% of them were counted only once. About 7% of the sample goes to the ten largest clones. The material sequenced was peripheral blood. These receptors came from a woman aged 80 or over with acute or convalescent COVID-19.

This clone showed up just once. The gene calls are TRBV5-1 and TRBJ2-3; 10 bases match TRBD1. Trimming at V came to 6 bases and at J to 3 bases, leaving 10 bases not matched to a gene. The CDR3 spans 16 residues. The germline V gene encodes CDR1 SGHRS and CDR2 YFSETQ. The DNA for the CDR3 is TGCGCCAGCACCGTGACAGGGGGCATAGTTACAGATACGCAGTATTTT. Amino acids: CASTVTGGIVTDTQYF.

The rearrangement joins TRBV15 to TRBJ1-2, with 12 bases lining up with TRBD1. From germline, CDR1 is LNHNV and CDR2 YYDKDF (reference sequence). CDR3 length: 16 amino acids. The J segment lost 2 bases and the V segment lost 1 base, leaving 2 bases of the junction unmatched. As DNA, the CDR3 is TGTGCCACCAGCAGAGCCGGGACAGGGGGCAACTATGGCTACACCTTC. Translating gives CATSRAGTGGNYGYTF.

The CDR3 sequence: CASSGLGDEQYF. DNA for the CDR3: TGTGCCAGCTCAGGGTTGGGCGACGAGCAGTACTTC. V and J are TRBV18 and TRBJ2-7; D is uncertain. Germline loops: CDR1 KGHSH, CDR2 LQKENI. V lost 5 bases and J lost 5, with 10 bases in between. The CDR3 spans 12 residues.

The rearrangement joins TRBV19 to TRBJ1-1; D may be TRBD1 (6 bases). The germline gives CDR1 LNHDA, CDR2 SQIVND (reference sequence). Trimming cost V 7 bases and J 6 bases, with 21 bases left between them. The CDR3 runs to 15 residues. The CDR3 protein is CASTVEQGWYAEAFF. In DNA, the CDR3 is TGTGCCAGTACAGTTGAACAGGGTTGGTATGCTGAAGCTTTCTTT.

V and J are TRBV27 and TRBJ1-3, with 7 bases aligning to TRBD1. The CDR3 loop spans 14 amino acids. Unmatched junction bases numbered 4, after V lost 8 bases and J lost 0 bases. CDR1 is MNHEY, CDR2 SMNVEV, per germline (reference sequence). CDR3 in amino acids: CASRQGTSGNTIYF. The CDR3 DNA is TGTGCCAGCCGACAGGGAACCTCTGGAAACACCATATATTTT.

The J gene is TRBJ1-1, the V gene TRBV19; TRBD1 aligns across 7 bases. This CDR3 spans 14 amino acids. V gave up 7 bases and J gave up 4 bases; unmatched junction bases: 9. The germline CDR1 and CDR2 sequences are LNHDA and SQIVND (reference sequence). CDR3 loop: CASTREGALTEAFF. CDR3 nucleotide sequence: TGTGCCAGTACAAGAGAGGGGGCTCTCACTGAAGCTTTCTTT. The whole variable domain, remainder taken from reference TRBV19 and TRBJ1-1, is DGGITQSPKYLFRKEGQNVTLSCEQNLNHDAMYWYRQDPGQGLRLIYYSQIVNDFQKGDIAEGYSVSREKKESFPLTVTSAQKNPTAFYLCASTREGALTEAFFGQGTRLTVV.

CDR3 residues: CASSFGLARFF. The CDR3, as DNA: TGTGCCAGCAGCTTCGGACTAGCTCGTTTCTTC. The V and J genes are TRBV5-4 and TRBJ2-1, with TRBD2 matching over 8 bases. The CDR3 contains 11 residues. CDR1 is SGHNT and CDR2 is YYREEE in the germline V gene (reference sequence). J lost 16 bases, V lost 2 bases, and 5 bases had no gene match.

The chain employs TRBV10-3 and TRBJ2-2, with D perhaps TRBD2 (6 bases). Germline values: CDR1 ENHRY, CDR2 SYGVKD. V dropped 9 bases and J dropped 3 bases, with 14 bases sitting between them. The CDR3 covers 14 residues. The CDR3 DNA reads as TGTGCCATTCTCCGGGACTTGTACACCGGGGAGCTGTTTTTT. Residues: CAILRDLYTGELFF.

This chain connects TRBV3-1 (or the pseudogene TRBV3-2) to TRBJ2-1; TRBD2 aligns across 15 bases. The CDR3 runs 19 residues. CDR1 and CDR2 (germline): LGHDT, YNNKEL (reference sequence). J gave up 4 bases and V 1 base, and 8 bases lay outside the gene matches. CDR3 coding DNA: TGTGCCAGCAGCCAAGGTCTCGGACTAGCGGGAGGGACTTACAATGAGCAGTTCTTC. This codes for CASSQGLGLAGGTYNEQFF.

The chain recombines TRBV18 with TRBJ1-5; no definite D call. The germline V and J ends were trimmed by 2 bases and 2 bases, with 16 bases remaining between them. This CDR3 has 17 amino acids. The germline V gene encodes CDR1 KGHSH and CDR2 LQKENI. CDR3 sequence (DNA): TGTGCCAGCTCACCATCAGCCGGGTCTAAGGGCAATCAGCCCCAGCATTTT. Translation gives CASSPSAGSKGNQPQHF.

The chain joins TRBV4-1 to TRBJ2-1, with TRBD1 matching over 9 bases. Germline lookup yields CDR1 MGHRA and CDR2 YSYEKL. This CDR3 is 16 amino acids long. V trimming: 1 base; J trimming: 2 bases; junction bases outside the gene matches: 3. CDR3 sequence: CASSQGRDRAYNEQFF. The CDR3 DNA is TGCGCCAGCAGCCAAGGGCGGGACAGGGCCTACAATGAGCAGTTCTTC.

V and J are TRBV3-1 (or the pseudogene TRBV3-2) and TRBJ2-1; 8 bases align to TRBD2. J gave up 2 bases and V 6 bases, and 3 bases lay outside the gene matches. CDR1 LGHDT and CDR2 YNNKEL come from the germline V gene (reference sequence). The CDR3 runs to 14 residues. The CDR3 DNA reads as TGTGCCAGCAGGCCGGGGGGGACCTACAATGAGCAGTTCTTC. The encoded protein is CASRPGGTYNEQFF.